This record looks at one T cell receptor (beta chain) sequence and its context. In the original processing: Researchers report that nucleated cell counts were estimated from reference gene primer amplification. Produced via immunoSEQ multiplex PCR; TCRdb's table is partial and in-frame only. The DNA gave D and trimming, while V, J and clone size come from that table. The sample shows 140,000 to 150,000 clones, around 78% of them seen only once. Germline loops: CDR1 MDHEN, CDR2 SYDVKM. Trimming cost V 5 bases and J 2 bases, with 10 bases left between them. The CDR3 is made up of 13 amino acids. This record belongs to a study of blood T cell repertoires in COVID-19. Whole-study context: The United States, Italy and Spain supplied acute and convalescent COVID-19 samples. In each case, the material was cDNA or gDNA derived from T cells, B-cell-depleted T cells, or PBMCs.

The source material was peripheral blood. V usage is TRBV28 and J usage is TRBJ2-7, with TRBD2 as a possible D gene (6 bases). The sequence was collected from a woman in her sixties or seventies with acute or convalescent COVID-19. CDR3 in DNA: TGTGCCAGCAGTCGGGGGAACGCCTACGAGCAGTACTTC. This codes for CASSRGNAYEQYF.